The 31 T cell receptor beta chains reported below all come from one sample, sequenced in a study of OX40 agonist ivuxolimab in advanced cancers. TCRdb keeps only in-frame clones here, not all; method: immunoSEQ multiplex PCR. The sample contains about 36,000 clones, around 77% of which appear only once. Sample: CD4+ or CD8+ T cells sorted from blood, taken in a trial of the OX40 agonist ivuxolimab. Source of these receptors: an adult with an advanced solid tumor such as melanoma, head and neck, liver or kidney cancer.

The chain carries TRBV7-9 and TRBJ2-7; TRBD2 matches 7 bases. This CDR3 comprises 14 residues. Trimming cost V 3 bases and J 2 bases; bases outside gene matches: 4. Germline CDR1 reads SEHNR; CDR2 reads FQNEAQ (reference sequence). The CDR3 is CASSLGRATYEQYF. The CDR3 nucleotides read TGTGCCAGCAGCTTGGGGAGGGCCACCTACGAGCAGTACTTC. The variable domain in full, completed from reference TRBV7-9 and TRBJ2-7, reads DTGVSQNPRHKITKRGQNVTFRCDPISEHNRLYWYRQTLGQGPEFLTYFQNEAQLEKSRLLSDRFSAERPKGSFSTLEIQRTEQGDSAMYLCASSLGRATYEQYFGPGTRLTVT.

The chain uses TRBV30 and TRBJ1-2, with no clear D. The CDR3 consists of 11 residues. Germline loops: CDR1 GTSNPN, CDR2 SVGIG (reference sequence). The V end lost 3 bases, the J end lost 2 bases, and 4 bases lay between the germline ends. The CDR3 protein is CAWRVNYGYTF. The DNA for the CDR3 is TGTGCCTGGAGGGTGAACTATGGCTACACCTTC.

The chain joins TRBV28 to TRBJ1-5; D remains unclear. Germline CDR1 and CDR2: MDHEN and SYDVKM. V lost 6 bases, J lost 0 bases, and 9 bases lay in between. This CDR3 has 14 amino acids. The CDR3 bases are TGTGCCAGCAGGGTGGAGTATAGCAATCAGCCCCAGCATTTT. Protein: CASRVEYSNQPQHF.

A few counts support this clone. The chain employs TRBV5-1 and TRBJ2-1; D is unclear. The CDR3 runs 15 residues. The V end was cut by 0 bases, the J end by 5 bases, with 12 bases between. Germline CDR1 is SGHRS and CDR2 is YFSETQ. This CDR3 is CASSLASGINNEQFF. CDR3 in DNA: TGCGCCAGCAGCTTGGCCAGTGGGATCAACAATGAGCAGTTCTTC. Full variable domain (outside the CDR3, taken from reference TRBV5-1 and TRBJ2-1): KAGVTQTPRYLIKTRGQQVTLSCSPISGHRSVSWYQQTPGQGLQFLFEYFSETQRNKGNFPGRFSGRQFSNSRSEMNVSTLELGDSALYLCASSLASGINNEQFFGPGTRLTVL.

In this sample, this clone turned up a few times. The chain recombines TRBV7-9 with TRBJ1-1, with D perhaps matching TRBD1 (5 bases). This CDR3 comprises 16 residues. Trimming stripped 5 bases from V and 5 bases from J, with 21 bases between. Germline CDR1 is SEHNR and CDR2 is FQNEAQ (reference sequence). CDR3 sequence reads: CASSPIHTTEGTEAFF. In DNA, the CDR3 is TGTGCCAGCAGCCCAATCCACACGACGGAGGGGACTGAAGCTTTCTTT. The full variable domain, in which reference TRBV7-9 and TRBJ1-1 provide the parts outside the CDR3, is DTGVSQNPRHKITKRGQNVTFRCDPISEHNRLYWYRQTLGQGPEFLTYFQNEAQLEKSRLLSDRFSAERPKGSFSTLEIQRTEQGDSAMYLCASSPIHTTEGTEAFFGQGTRLTVV.

The J gene is TRBJ1-5, the V gene TRBV27; D is uncertain. The CDR3 is made up of 13 amino acids. CDR1 and CDR2 (germline): MNHEY, SMNVEV (reference sequence). The V end lost 2 bases, the J end lost 6 bases, and 8 bases lay between the germline ends. The chain's CDR3 is CASSLQLGQPQHF. The CDR3 DNA reads TGTGCCAGCAGTTTACAACTCGGTCAGCCCCAGCATTTT.

This sequence joins TRBV4-1 and TRBJ2-7; no reliable D call. V lost 1 base and J lost 0, with 7 bases in between. The CDR3 spans 14 residues. CDR1 is MGHRA and CDR2 is YSYEKL in the germline V gene. DNA for the CDR3: TGCGCCAGCAGCCAAGGACGGCACTCCTACGAGCAGTACTTC. Amino acids: CASSQGRHSYEQYF.

This chain links TRBV7-9 with TRBJ2-3; D is undetermined. This CDR3 has 13 residues. V was shortened by 5 bases and J by 1 base, with 7 bases between the two germline ends. In germline, CDR1 is SEHNR, CDR2 FQNEAQ (reference sequence). The CDR3 coding sequence is TGTGCCAGCAGCCTCCTTGGCACAGATACGCAGTATTTT. As protein: CASSLLGTDTQYF.

The chain has TRBV6-6 and TRBJ1-1; D is unresolved. Germline CDR1 MNHNY, CDR2 SVGAGI (reference sequence). V lost 2 bases and J 4 bases, leaving 8 bases between the germline ends. This CDR3 region has 13 residues. This CDR3 is CASSYGEGTEAFF. The CDR3 bases are TGTGCCAGCAGTTACGGGGAGGGCACTGAAGCTTTCTTT.

The chain has TRBV7-9 and TRBJ2-1, with 8 bases fitting TRBD1. The germline V gene has CDR1 SEHNR and CDR2 FQNEAQ (reference sequence). The CDR3 consists of 16 residues. V lost 9 bases, J lost 1 base, and 11 bases stayed unmatched. CDR3 in amino acids: CASGVTGGWSYNEQFF. The CDR3 nucleotides read TGTGCCAGTGGGGTTACAGGGGGATGGTCCTACAATGAGCAGTTCTTC.

The chain carries TRBV6-1 and TRBJ1-5; D remains unclear. Between the trimmed V and J ends, which lost 1 base and 4 bases, there was a span of 8 bases. Germline assignment: CDR1 MNHNS and CDR2 SASEGT. This CDR3 has 14 residues. In DNA form, the CDR3 reads TGTGCCAGCAGTGAAGTTACTATTAATCAGCCCCAGCATTTT. The encoded protein is CASSEVTINQPQHF.

The chain recombines TRBV11-2 with TRBJ2-3, with 9 bases that match TRBD2. The V segment lost 1 base and the J segment 1 base; nucleotides outside the gene matches: 3. The CDR3 sequence is 16 residues long. From germline, CDR1 is SGHAT and CDR2 FQNNGV. As DNA, the CDR3 is TGTGCCAGCAGCTTAGTTGTAGCGGGGGGCACAGATACGCAGTATTTT. Amino acid sequence: CASSLVVAGGTDTQYF.

The J gene is TRBJ2-6, the V gene TRBV7-9; either TRBD1 or TRBD2 may supply D (5 bases each). V lost 3 bases, J lost 1 base, and 7 bases lay in between. Germline V gene lookup returns CDR1 SEHNR and CDR2 FQNEAQ (reference sequence). This CDR3 is 15 amino acids long. CDR3 amino acids: CASSFGGSGANVLTF. The CDR3 nucleotides read TGTGCCAGCAGCTTTGGGGGTTCTGGGGCCAACGTCCTGACTTTC.

Notes on this clone: This probably arose from a read error, given a far larger clone one base away. The sample contains more than one DNA sequence encoding this CDR3. The chain couples TRBV29-1 to TRBJ1-2; possibly TRBD1 for D (5 bases). The germline CDR1 and CDR2 sequences are SQVTM and ANQGSEA. V lost 2 bases and J 2 bases, leaving 6 bases between the germline ends. CDR3 length: 12 amino acids. The CDR3 region is CSVEWGNYGYTF. Here the CDR3 DNA reads TGCAGCGTTGAATGGGGGAACTATGGCTACACCTTC.

This clone was seen a handful of times. The chain links TRBV29-1 to TRBJ2-7; possibly TRBD2 for D (6 bases). The CDR3 is 14 amino acids. Germline V gives CDR1 SQVTM, CDR2 ANQGSEA. V was clipped by 3 bases and J by 0 bases, with 12 bases between them. CDR3 sequence reads: CSVEEGTSSYEQYF. DNA for the CDR3: TGCAGCGTTGAGGAGGGGACCAGCTCCTACGAGCAGTACTTC.

The V gene is TRBV6-4, the J gene TRBJ1-3; D is ambiguous. Germline CDR1 is MRHNA and CDR2 is SNTAGT. Trimming shortened V by 10 bases and J by 0 bases, and 4 bases separated the two germline ends. CDR3 length: 11 amino acids. CDR3 sequence (DNA): TGTGCCACCTACTCTGGAAACACCATATATTTT. Translating it yields CATYSGNTIYF.

V usage is TRBV7-9 and J usage is TRBJ2-1, with D perhaps matching TRBD1 (6 bases). Per germline, CDR1 SEHNR and CDR2 FQNEAQ (reference sequence). This CDR3 is 13 amino acids long. V was clipped by 6 bases and J by 8 bases, with 14 bases between them. The CDR3, as DNA: TGTGCCAGCAGTCTTAACAGGGACCATGAGCAGTTCTTC. It translates to CASSLNRDHEQFF. Variable domain in full (rest from reference TRBV7-9 and TRBJ2-1): DTGVSQNPRHKITKRGQNVTFRCDPISEHNRLYWYRQTLGQGPEFLTYFQNEAQLEKSRLLSDRFSAERPKGSFSTLEIQRTEQGDSAMYLCASSLNRDHEQFFGPGTRLTVL.

The chain is built from TRBV7-8 and TRBJ2-7; D assignment may be TRBD1 or TRBD2 (5 bases each). Germline V gene sequence: CDR1 SGHVS, CDR2 FQNEAQ. The V end was cut by 7 bases, the J end by 1 base, with 14 bases between. The CDR3 covers 14 residues. The CDR3 protein is CASTSGDLSYEQYF. The CDR3 nucleotides read TGTGCCAGCACCTCCGGGGACCTATCCTACGAGCAGTACTTC.

The rearrangement links TRBV27 to TRBJ2-2; 13 positions agree with TRBD2. The CDR3 extends over 16 amino acids. Germline V gene data show CDR1 as MNHEY and CDR2 as SMNVEV (reference sequence). Unmatched junction bases numbered 2, after V lost 3 bases and J lost 4 bases. CDR3 sequence: CASSLTSGRSTGELFF. In nucleotides, the CDR3 is TGTGCCAGCAGTTTGACTAGCGGGAGGTCCACCGGGGAGCTGTTTTTT.

V and J are TRBV6-5 and TRBJ1-2; no firm D call. V was clipped by 0 bases and J by 0 bases, with 8 bases between them. The CDR3 sequence is 15 residues long. Germline V lookup: CDR1 MNHEY, CDR2 SVGAGI. Here the CDR3 reads CASSYSKASNYGYTF. The CDR3 DNA is TGTGCCAGCAGTTACTCGAAAGCCTCTAACTATGGCTACACCTTC.

This chain links TRBV6-6 with TRBJ1-4; 7 nucleotides agree with TRBD1. This CDR3 is built from 16 residues. Germline-derived CDR1 and CDR2 are MNHNY and SVGAGI (reference sequence). The V gene end was trimmed by 1 base and the J gene end by 7 bases; junction bases not matched to a gene: 9. The CDR3 DNA sequence: TGTGCCAGCAGTTACTACAAGAGGGGGCGTGGTGAAAAACTGTTTTTT. Translation: CASSYYKRGRGEKLFF.

This clone is deemed medium-sized. This rearrangement joins TRBV2 to TRBJ1-3, with D unclear. Germline assignment: CDR1 SNHLY and CDR2 FYNNEI. This CDR3 region has 13 residues. Between the trimmed V and J ends, which lost 10 bases and 3 bases, there was a span of 13 bases. The CDR3 DNA is TGTGCCATTGGAGAGGCATTTGGAAACACCATATATTTT. Amino acids: CAIGEAFGNTIYF. Drawing the rest from reference TRBV2 and TRBJ1-3, the complete variable domain is EPEVTQTPSHQVTQMGQEVILRCVPISNHLYFYWYRQILGQKVEFLVSFYNNEISEKSEIFDDQFSVERPDGSNFTLKIRSTKLEDSAMYFCAIGEAFGNTIYFGEGSWLTVV.

This clone was seen only a few times. This chain links TRBV6-5 with TRBJ1-2; D possibly corresponds to TRBD1 (6 bases). CDR1 MNHEY and CDR2 SVGAGI come from the germline V gene. This CDR3 is built from 14 residues. The germline V and J ends were trimmed by 4 bases and 0 bases, with 9 bases remaining between them. The CDR3 sequence is CASSSGQTNYGYTF. The CDR3 DNA reads as TGTGCCAGCAGTTCTGGACAGACTAACTATGGCTACACCTTC.

This chain joins TRBV13 and TRBJ2-3, with a possible D match to TRBD2 (6 bases). This CDR3 spans 19 amino acids. In germline, CDR1 is PRHDT, CDR2 FYEKMQ (reference sequence). The V end lost 4 bases, the J end lost 4 bases, and 27 bases lay between the germline ends. The CDR3 DNA reads as TGTGCCAGCAGCTCGAACCAAGGACTGGCGGGAATAGGAGCAGATACGCAGTATTTT. Translating gives CASSSNQGLAGIGADTQYF.

V and J are TRBV2 and TRBJ2-7, with unresolved D. V was cut by 2 bases and J by 4 bases, with 12 bases left in between. The CDR3 extends over 14 amino acids. Germline CDR1 and CDR2: SNHLY and FYNNEI. In DNA form, the CDR3 reads TGTGCCAGCAGTGAAAGGGCAGCTGTATACGAGCAGTACTTC. This translates into CASSERAAVYEQYF. The variable domain in full, with the rest retrieved from reference TRBV2 and TRBJ2-7, is EPEVTQTPSHQVTQMGQEVILRCVPISNHLYFYWYRQILGQKVEFLVSFYNNEISEKSEIFDDQFSVERPDGSNFTLKIRSTKLEDSAMYFCASSERAAVYEQYFGPGTRLTVT.

The chain links TRBV15 to TRBJ2-4; unclear D gene. Deletions cut 0 bases from V and 3 bases from J, with 9 bases between. Germline values: CDR1 LNHNV, CDR2 YYDKDF (reference sequence). The CDR3 totals 15 residues. CDR3 residues: CATSRDHDLKNIQYF. CDR3 nucleotide sequence: TGTGCCACCAGCAGAGATCACGACCTCAAAAACATTCAGTACTTC.

The CDR3 coding sequence is TGTGCCAGCAGCCCCTACAGGGGGGACACTGAAGCTTTCTTT. This codes for CASSPYRGDTEAFF. The chain couples TRBV7-6 to TRBJ1-1; 8 positions agree with TRBD1. V lost 5 bases and J lost 3; bases outside the gene matches: 5. This CDR3 is built from 14 residues. Germline-derived CDR1 and CDR2 are SGHVS and FNYEAQ.

The chain couples TRBV6-5 to TRBJ2-1, with 7 bases matching TRBD1. With 6 bases clipped from V and 7 bases from J, the junction kept 3 bases outside the gene matches. CDR1 and CDR2 (germline): MNHEY, SVGAGI. The CDR3 totals 12 residues. CDR3 sequence reads: CASRTGLNEQFF. The DNA for the CDR3 is TGTGCCAGCAGGACAGGGTTAAATGAGCAGTTCTTC.

This clone was counted a few times. The V gene is TRBV5-4, the J gene TRBJ2-2; 11 bases agree with TRBD2. After removal of 2 bases from V and 1 base from J, the junction contained 7 bases not matched to a gene. Germline V lookup: CDR1 SGHNT, CDR2 YYREEE (reference sequence). The length of the CDR3 is 18 residues. This CDR3 is CASSFRSGRAGNTGELFF. The DNA of the CDR3 is TGTGCCAGCAGCTTCCGTAGCGGGAGGGCCGGGAACACCGGGGAGCTGTTTTTT.

CDR3 region: CSVWGGGNTEAFF. Written as DNA, the CDR3 is TGCAGCGTTTGGGGTGGGGGGAACACTGAAGCTTTCTTT. The rearrangement joins TRBV29-1 to TRBJ1-1, with D perhaps matching TRBD1 (5 bases). Per germline, CDR1 SQVTM and CDR2 ANQGSEA. Trimming shortened V by 5 bases and J by 1 base, and 11 bases separated the two germline ends. The CDR3 runs to 13 residues.

This sequence joins TRBV15 and TRBJ2-6; unclear D gene. The CDR3 covers 16 residues. Germline V gene sequence: CDR1 LNHNV, CDR2 YYDKDF (reference sequence). V gave up 1 base and J gave up 0 bases, with 7 bases separating them. CDR3 region: CATSRAYSSGANVLTF. The CDR3 DNA follows: TGTGCCACCAGCAGAGCCTACAGCTCTGGGGCCAACGTCCTGACTTTC.